These 7 T cell receptor beta chains originate from one sample sequenced in a study of OX40 agonist ivuxolimab in advanced cancers. The assay was immunoSEQ multiplex PCR, and TCRdb's table has in-frame clones only and misses some. The sample has over 55,000 clones; 80% to 85% are singletons. The sample consisted of CD4+ or CD8+ T cells sorted from blood, taken in a trial of the OX40 agonist ivuxolimab. These receptors all come from an adult with an advanced solid tumor such as melanoma, head and neck, liver or kidney cancer.

The V and J genes are TRBV6-5 and TRBJ2-7; maybe TRBD2 (6 bases). Trimming shortened V by 7 bases and J by 3 bases, and 10 bases separated the two germline ends. This CDR3 is built from 12 residues. Germline lookup yields CDR1 MNHEY and CDR2 SVGAGI. Here the CDR3 DNA reads TGTGCCAGCACTTCGGGGGACTACGAGCAGTACTTC. Translated, it gives CASTSGDYEQYF.

The CDR3 loop reads CASSVDLTATQYF. The CDR3 nucleotides are TGTGCCAGCAGCGTAGATCTAACCGCGACCCAGTACTTC. This sequence joins TRBV9 and TRBJ2-5, with unresolved D. The V gene's germline CDR1 is SGDLS and CDR2 YYNGEE. The CDR3 runs 13 residues. Trimming stripped 0 bases from V and 7 bases from J, with 10 bases between.

V usage is TRBV5-1 and J usage is TRBJ2-5; D is unresolved. V was shortened by 4 bases and J by 4 bases, with 14 bases between the two germline ends. This CDR3 contains 14 residues. Germline V gives CDR1 SGHRS, CDR2 YFSETQ. The CDR3 nucleotides read TGCGCCAGCAGCCCCGACTCCGCTCGAGAGACCCAGTACTTC. Amino acids: CASSPDSARETQYF.

This chain joins TRBV4-1 and TRBJ2-6; D gene uncertain. The CDR3 consists of 17 residues. Germline CDR1 and CDR2: MGHRA and YSYEKL. V was clipped by 1 base and J by 0 bases, with 10 bases between them. In nucleotides, the CDR3 is TGCGCCAGCAGCCAAGGGTCCCCCAACTCTGGGGCCAACGTCCTGACTTTC. This codes for CASSQGSPNSGANVLTF.

This rearrangement joins TRBV6-1 to TRBJ2-6; perhaps TRBD1 as D (6 bases). The germline V gene encodes CDR1 MNHNS and CDR2 SASEGT. The V gene lost 4 bases and the J gene lost 0 bases, with 13 bases spanning the gap. CDR3 size: 17 residues. The CDR3 sequence: CASSVSTGTSGANVLTF. The CDR3 coding sequence is TGTGCCAGCAGTGTATCGACAGGAACCTCTGGGGCCAACGTCCTGACTTTC.

The J gene is TRBJ2-5, the V gene TRBV2; D ambiguous. Germline V gene data show CDR1 as SNHLY and CDR2 as FYNNEI. The CDR3 length is 11 residues. Trimming took 6 bases from V and 2 from J, leaving 4 bases between them. The CDR3 DNA follows: TGTGCCAGCAGGGGGCAAGAGACCCAGTACTTC. This translates into CASRGQETQYF.

The V and J genes are TRBV7-2 and TRBJ1-1, with a weak D call TRBD1 (6 bases). Germline-derived CDR1 and CDR2 are SGHTA and FQGNSA. V lost 2 bases and J 11 bases, leaving 15 bases between the germline ends. CDR3 length: 13 residues. CDR3 amino acids: CASSLNSGRGAFF. The CDR3 DNA reads TGTGCCAGCAGCTTAAACTCAGGGAGGGGGGCTTTCTTT.